The text below deals with one TCR beta chain. The entry originates in a study of control samples from healthy donors and cancer patients. In germline, CDR1 is GTSNPN, CDR2 SVGIG (reference sequence). The CDR3 has 16 residues. V lost 2 bases and J 0 bases, leaving 15 bases between the germline ends. Using immunoSEQ multiplex PCR, the repertoire was profiled, and TCRdb retains in-frame clones only, with some absent. Altogether roughly 59,000 clones are present, roughly 90% being singletons, with the ten largest covering around 1.7%. The sequenced material came from PBMCs. This receptor was taken from a middle-aged man with colorectal cancer. This chain uses TRBV30 with TRBJ2-3; TRBD1 or TRBD2 may be the D gene (5 bases each). The CDR3 spells CAWSRGQGASTDTQYF. In DNA, the CDR3 is TGTGCCTGGAGTCGAGGCCAGGGAGCTAGCACAGATACGCAGTATTTT.